The clone carrying this T cell receptor (beta chain) occurred many times. Antigen specificity is unknown. The data are from a study of T cells in Graves' hyperthyroidism and ophthalmopathy. About the study: Prior to any treatment, at the point of initial diagnosis, peripheral blood was collected. Findings and limits, study-wide: A model of 13 V-J features distinguished ophthalmopathy from stable hyperthyroidism. The model's output predicted ophthalmopathy at a median of roughly 6.9 months prior to onset. Also found in blood were most expanded thyroid clonotypes above 0.001.

The investigators amplified TCR beta CDR3 regions from RNA transcripts. The HTBI set primed first-round TCR CDR3 RT-PCR. TCRdb re-derived calls from the multiplex PCR reads in MiXCR, one entry per CDR3 protein. This table has 300,000 to 500,000 distinct CDR3 sequences, over 13% appearing once. This clonotype was sampled from a man in his fifties with Graves' ophthalmopathy. The specimen sequenced was blood.

The CDR3 region is CSVEVAGGSYNEQFF. DNA of the CDR3: TGCAGCGTTGAAGTCGCGGGAGGCTCCTACAATGAGCAGTTCTTC. The V and J genes are TRBV29-1 and TRBJ2-1; 8 bases match TRBD2. V dropped 1 base and J dropped 0; count of bases not matched to a gene: 2. CDR1 and CDR2 from the germline V gene are SQVTM and ANQGSEA. The CDR3 totals 15 residues.